This is a list of T cell receptor beta chains from one sample in a study of T cell changes during pregnancy in multiple sclerosis. Here immunoSEQ multiplex PCR was the method, and the copy in TCRdb shows in-frame clones only, minus some. The data hold 15,000 to 20,000 clones, with about 90% observed a single time. The sequences come from CD8+ T cells from peripheral blood mononuclear cells, collected after pregnancy. These receptors all stem from a female donor in good health, enrolled as a control in a pregnancy study. Each CDR3 is given with its conserved first and last residue.

v_gene: TRBV7-3; j_gene: TRBJ2-4; CDR3aa: CASSLEGANLAKNIQYF
v_gene: TRBV6-4; j_gene: TRBJ2-2; CDR3aa: CASSSGETGELFF
v_gene: TRBV7-2; j_gene: TRBJ2-7; CDR3aa: CASSLVEESPYEQYF
v_gene: TRBV6-5; j_gene: TRBJ1-4; CDR3aa: CASSASSPREKLFF
v_gene: TRBV4-3; j_gene: TRBJ2-2; CDR3aa: CASSPGLAGSTGELFF
v_gene: TRBV27; j_gene: TRBJ1-1; CDR3aa: CASSFEGAFTEAFF
v_gene: TRBV30; j_gene: TRBJ1-1; CDR3aa: CAWDPGQGFTEAFF
v_gene: TRBV13; j_gene: TRBJ2-3; CDR3aa: CASSSAADTQYF
v_gene: TRBV7-3; j_gene: TRBJ2-5; CDR3aa: CASSLKGQGYQETQYF
v_gene: TRBV5-5; j_gene: TRBJ1-2; CDR3aa: CASSPSQGYNYGYTF
v_gene: TRBV29-1; j_gene: TRBJ2-7; CDR3aa: CSVEETTGTKYF
v_gene: TRBV4-1; j_gene: TRBJ2-7; CDR3aa: CASSQGGGYEQYF
v_gene: TRBV6-4; j_gene: TRBJ1-1; CDR3aa: CASSEAGGENTEAFF
v_gene: TRBV6-6; j_gene: TRBJ1-1; CDR3aa: CASRKLRPNTEAFF
v_gene: TRBV19; j_gene: TRBJ1-1; CDR3aa: CASSIDGETEAFF
v_gene: TRBV6-6; j_gene: TRBJ1-4; CDR3aa: CATRDSTGDLELFF
v_gene: TRBV11-2; j_gene: TRBJ2-3; CDR3aa: CASSLFAGGLTDTQYF
v_gene: TRBV4-3; j_gene: TRBJ1-1; CDR3aa: CASSQDTPVNTEAFF
v_gene: TRBV30; j_gene: TRBJ1-1; CDR3aa: CAWSVQGTTEAFF
v_gene: TRBV6-4; j_gene: TRBJ2-1; CDR3aa: CASSDSPTMVGEQFF
v_gene: TRBV4-2; j_gene: TRBJ1-1; CDR3aa: CASSQESGSFF
v_gene: TRBV27; j_gene: TRBJ2-3; CDR3aa: CASSLWASGGFTDTQYF
v_gene: TRBV4-2; j_gene: TRBJ2-3; CDR3aa: CASSQGTSPSTDTQYF
v_gene: TRBV7-6; j_gene: TRBJ2-5; CDR3aa: CASSLEAGVAQETQYF
v_gene: TRBV29-1; j_gene: TRBJ1-2; CDR3aa: CSVQGLSNYGYTF
v_gene: TRBV9; j_gene: TRBJ2-5; CDR3aa: CASSPMGEAGETQYF
v_gene: TRBV30; j_gene: TRBJ2-7; CDR3aa: CAWSVGTGVSYEQYF
v_gene: TRBV27; j_gene: TRBJ2-1; CDR3aa: CASSLKTTGGDEQFF
v_gene: TRBV5-5; j_gene: TRBJ1-6; CDR3aa: CASSQWSYNSPLHF
v_gene: TRBV9; j_gene: TRBJ1-3; CDR3aa: CASSVASGNTIYF
v_gene: TRBV19; j_gene: TRBJ1-1; CDR3aa: CASSTDRGPKLTTEAFF
v_gene: TRBV5-1; j_gene: TRBJ2-1; CDR3aa: CASSGGQISYNEQFF
v_gene: TRBV14; j_gene: TRBJ1-4; CDR3aa: CASSLTRGEKLFF
v_gene: TRBV19; j_gene: TRBJ2-7; CDR3aa: CASSGPIYEQYF